A single TCR beta chain is shown here with its context. Sequencing used immunoSEQ multiplex PCR; TCRdb keeps in-frame clones, though not all of them. The sample lists approximately 75,000 clones, roughly 88% occurring once. This sample is drawn from a study of blood T cell repertoires in COVID-19. About the research overall: Collection of acute and convalescent COVID-19 samples took place in the United States, Italy and Spain.

This CDR3 comprises 12 residues. Germline V CDR1 and CDR2: ENHRY, SYGVKD. With 10 bases removed from V and 4 bases from J, the gap between germline ends came to 11 bases. The chain uses TRBV10-3 and TRBJ1-5; no definite D call. The sequenced material came from peripheral blood. The sequence derives from a woman aged 50 to 60 with acute or convalescent COVID-19. CDR3: CATGGTNQPQHF. CDR3 in DNA: TGTGCCACGGGTGGTACAAATCAGCCCCAGCATTTT.